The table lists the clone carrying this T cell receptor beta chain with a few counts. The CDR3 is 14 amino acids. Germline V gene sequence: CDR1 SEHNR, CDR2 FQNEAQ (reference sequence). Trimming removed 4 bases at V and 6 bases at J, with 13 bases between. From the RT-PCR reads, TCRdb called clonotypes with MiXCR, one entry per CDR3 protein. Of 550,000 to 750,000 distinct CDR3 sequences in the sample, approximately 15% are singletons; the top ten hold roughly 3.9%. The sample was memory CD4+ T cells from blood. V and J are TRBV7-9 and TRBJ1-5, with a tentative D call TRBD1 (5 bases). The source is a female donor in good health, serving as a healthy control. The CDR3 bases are TGTGCCAGCAGCTCGGGGGGGGGTTTTCAGCCCCAGCATTTT. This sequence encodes CASSSGGGFQPQHF. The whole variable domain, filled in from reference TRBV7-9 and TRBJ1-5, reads DTGVSQNPRHKITKRGQNVTFRCDPISEHNRLYWYRQTLGQGPEFLTYFQNEAQLEKSRLLSDRFSAERPKGSFSTLEIQRTEQGDSAMYLCASSSGGGFQPQHFGDGTRLSIL.